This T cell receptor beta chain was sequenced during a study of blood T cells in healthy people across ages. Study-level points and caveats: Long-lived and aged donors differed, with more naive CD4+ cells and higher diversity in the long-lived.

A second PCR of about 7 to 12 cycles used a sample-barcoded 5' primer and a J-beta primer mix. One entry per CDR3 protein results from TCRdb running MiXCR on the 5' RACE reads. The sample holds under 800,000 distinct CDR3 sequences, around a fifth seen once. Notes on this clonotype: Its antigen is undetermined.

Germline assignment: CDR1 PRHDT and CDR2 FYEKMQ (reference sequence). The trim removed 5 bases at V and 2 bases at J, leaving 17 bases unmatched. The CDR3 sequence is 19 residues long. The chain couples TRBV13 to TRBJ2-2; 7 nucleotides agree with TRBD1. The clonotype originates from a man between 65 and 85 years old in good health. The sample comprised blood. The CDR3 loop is CASSGNRDSRILNTGELFF. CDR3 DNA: TGTGCCAGCAGCGGAAACCGGGACAGCCGAATCCTTAACACCGGGGAGCTGTTTTTT.